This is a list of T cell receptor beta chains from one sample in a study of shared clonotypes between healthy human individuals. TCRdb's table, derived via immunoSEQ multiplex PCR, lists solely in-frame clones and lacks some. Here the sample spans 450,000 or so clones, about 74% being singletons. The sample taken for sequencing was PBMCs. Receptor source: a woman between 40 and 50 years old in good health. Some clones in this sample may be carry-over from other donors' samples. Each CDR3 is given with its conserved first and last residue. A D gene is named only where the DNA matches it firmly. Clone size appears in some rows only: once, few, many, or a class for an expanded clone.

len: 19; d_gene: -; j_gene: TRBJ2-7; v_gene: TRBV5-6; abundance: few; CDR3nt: TGTGCCAGCAGCGCATACTCTTACGATGTAAGCGGGCGATCCTACGAGCAGTACTTC; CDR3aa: CASSAYSYDVSGRSYEQYF
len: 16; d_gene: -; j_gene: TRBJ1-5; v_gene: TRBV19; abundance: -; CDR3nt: TGTGCCAGTAGTATAGGTGCAGGGAGGGACAATCAGCCCCAGCATTTT; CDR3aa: CASSIGAGRDNQPQHF
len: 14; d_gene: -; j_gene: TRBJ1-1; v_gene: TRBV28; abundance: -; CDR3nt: TGTGCCAGCAGTTGGGTAGGAGGGCTCACTGAAGCTTTCTTT; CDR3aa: CASSWVGGLTEAFF
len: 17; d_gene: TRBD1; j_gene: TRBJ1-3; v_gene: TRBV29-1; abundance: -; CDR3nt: TGCAGCGTTGAAGATAGGGGGCGTGCAGTCTCTGGAAACACCATATATTTT; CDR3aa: CSVEDRGRAVSGNTIYF
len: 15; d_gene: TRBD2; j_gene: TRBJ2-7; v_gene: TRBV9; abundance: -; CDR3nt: TGTGCCAGCAGCGTAGGCCCTAGCGGGAGTTCCGAGCAGTACTTC; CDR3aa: CASSVGPSGSSEQYF
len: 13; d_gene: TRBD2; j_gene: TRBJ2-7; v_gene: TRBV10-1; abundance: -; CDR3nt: TGCGCCAGCAGGACTAGCGGGATCTACGAGCAGTACTTC; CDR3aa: CASRTSGIYEQYF
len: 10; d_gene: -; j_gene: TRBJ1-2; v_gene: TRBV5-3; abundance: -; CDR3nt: TGTGCAAAGGGCGGAACTGGCTACACCTTC; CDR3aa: CAKGGTGYTF
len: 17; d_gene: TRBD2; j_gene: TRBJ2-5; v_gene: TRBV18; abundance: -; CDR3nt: TGTGCCAGCTCACCCTTACTCGGCGCTAGCGGTCAAGAGACCCAGTACTTC; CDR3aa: CASSPLLGASGQETQYF
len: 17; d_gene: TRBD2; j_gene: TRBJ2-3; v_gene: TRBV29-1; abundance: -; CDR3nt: TGCAGCTCTCCGGGGGGGATCGGGACTAGCAGAACAGATACGCAGTATTTT; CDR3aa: CSSPGGIGTSRTDTQYF
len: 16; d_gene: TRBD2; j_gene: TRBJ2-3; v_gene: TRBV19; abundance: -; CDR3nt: TGTGCCAGTAGTTCCCCTGGAGGGAGGGCCCAATATACGCAGTATTTT; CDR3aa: CASSSPGGRAQYTQYF
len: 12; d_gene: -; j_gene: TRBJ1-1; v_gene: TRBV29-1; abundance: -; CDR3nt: TGCAGCGTGAATTGGGTGAACACTGAAGCTTTCTTT; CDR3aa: CSVNWVNTEAFF
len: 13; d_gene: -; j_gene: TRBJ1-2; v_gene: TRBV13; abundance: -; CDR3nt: TGTGCCAGCAGCTTGGTAGTGACCTATGGCTACACCTTC; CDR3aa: CASSLVVTYGYTF
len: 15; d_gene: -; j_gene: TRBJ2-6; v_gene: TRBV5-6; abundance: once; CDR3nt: TGTGCCAGCAGCTTGGTCTATTCTGGGGCCAACGTCCTGACTTTC; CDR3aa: CASSLVYSGANVLTF
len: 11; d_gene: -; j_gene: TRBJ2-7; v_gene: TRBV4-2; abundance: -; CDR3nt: TGTGCCAGCAGCCAAGACTACGAGCAGTACTTC; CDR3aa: CASSQDYEQYF
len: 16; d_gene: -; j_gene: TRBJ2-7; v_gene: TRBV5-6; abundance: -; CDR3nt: TGTGCCAGCAGTTTGACCGTGGGGGTGTACTCCTACGAGCAGTACTTC; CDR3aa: CASSLTVGVYSYEQYF
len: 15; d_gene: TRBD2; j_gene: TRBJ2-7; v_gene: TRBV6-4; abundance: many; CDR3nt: TGTGCCAGCAGTCGCCAAGCGGGAGAGCCCTACGAGCAGTACTTC; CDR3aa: CASSRQAGEPYEQYF